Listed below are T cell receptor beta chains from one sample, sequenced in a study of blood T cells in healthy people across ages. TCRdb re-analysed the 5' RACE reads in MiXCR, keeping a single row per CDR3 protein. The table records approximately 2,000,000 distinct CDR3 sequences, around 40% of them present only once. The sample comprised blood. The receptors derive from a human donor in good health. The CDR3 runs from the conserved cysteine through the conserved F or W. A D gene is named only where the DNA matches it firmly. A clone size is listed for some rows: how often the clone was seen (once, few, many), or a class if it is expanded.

CSARDRGYQYGYTF TGCAGTGCTAGAGATCGGGGGTATCAGTATGGCTACACCTTC TRBV20-1 14 NA TRBJ1-2 few
CASSLALTGGATDTQYF TGCGCCAGCAGCTTGGCCCTAACAGGGGGCGCGACAGATACGCAGTATTTT TRBV5-1 17 TRBD1 TRBJ2-3 NA
CASSQQPSGGARALGTGTQYF NA TRBV4-3 21 NA TRBJ2-3 NA
CASSHKTGGTEAFF TGCGCCAGCAGCCATAAGACAGGGGGCACTGAAGCTTTCTTT TRBV4-3 14 TRBD1 TRBJ1-1 NA
CASSDSGDTGELFF TGTGCCAGCAGTGATAGCGGGGACACCGGGGAGCTGTTTTTT TRBV12-3/TRBV12-4 14 TRBD2 TRBJ2-2 many
CSVRTGHEKLFF TGCAGCGTCCGGACAGGGCACGAAAAACTGTTTTTT TRBV29-1 12 TRBD1 TRBJ1-4 NA
CATSRDQPEETQYF TGTGCCACCAGCAGAGATCAACCAGAAGAGACCCAGTACTTC TRBV15 14 NA TRBJ2-5 few
CASKYEGSGFAQYF TGTGCCAGCAAATATGAGGGTTCGGGTTTCGCGCAGTATTTT TRBV28 14 NA TRBJ2-3 NA
CSVAALGQGSEQYF TGCAGCGTTGCGGCACTCGGACAGGGGAGTGAGCAGTACTTC TRBV29-1 14 TRBD1 TRBJ2-4 NA
CASSKRGPSAFGANVLTF TGTGCCAGCAGCAAGAGGGGCCCGAGTGCATTTGGGGCCAACGTCCTGACTTTC TRBV21-1 18 NA TRBJ2-6 few
CASSYSPGGTEAFF TGTGCCAGCAGTTACTCTCCAGGGGGAACTGAAGCTTTCTTT TRBV6-5 14 TRBD1 TRBJ1-1 NA
CATSDLRPSGGERADTQYF TGTGCCACCAGTGACCTCAGACCTAGCGGGGGTGAGCGGGCAGATACGCAGTATTTT TRBV24-1 19 TRBD2 TRBJ2-3 NA
CASSRQAGRTEAFF TGTGCCAGCAGCCGCCAAGCCGGCAGGACTGAAGCTTTCTTT TRBV12-3/TRBV12-4 14 NA TRBJ1-1 NA
CSATFYLGQGVDEKLFF TGCAGTGCCACCTTTTACCTCGGACAAGGCGTTGATGAAAAACTGTTTTTT TRBV20-1 17 NA TRBJ1-4 NA
CVSSLGSFPTDTQYF TGTGTCAGCAGTTTAGGATCTTTTCCCACAGATACGCAGTATTTT TRBV12-3/TRBV12-4 15 NA TRBJ2-3 NA
CASRSGLAGAQETQYF TGCGCCAGCAGGAGCGGGTTAGCGGGGGCCCAAGAGACCCAGTACTTC TRBV4-1 16 TRBD2 TRBJ2-5 few
CASSQEVAAGGRNYEQFF TGCGCCAGCAGCCAAGAGGTGGCGGCGGGGGGGCGTAACTATGAGCAGTTCTTC TRBV4-3 18 TRBD2 TRBJ2-1 NA
CASSFGGPYTEAFF TGTGCCAGCAGTTTCGGGGGCCCCTACACTGAAGCTTTCTTT TRBV27 14 NA TRBJ1-1 few
CASSFFEGGLGDTQYF TGTGCCAGCAGTTTTTTTGAAGGGGGCTTAGGGGATACGCAGTATTTT TRBV12-3/TRBV12-4 16 TRBD1 TRBJ2-3 once
CAISEVGISGNTIYF TGTGCCATCAGTGAAGTTGGGATCTCTGGAAACACCATATATTTT TRBV10-3 15 NA TRBJ1-3 once
CAISTDRVGQPQHF TGTGCCATCAGTACTGACAGGGTTGGTCAGCCCCAGCATTTT TRBV10-3 14 TRBD1 TRBJ1-5 few
CASSLFSGEETGSHEQYF TGCGCCAGCAGCCTCTTCTCAGGAGAGGAGACAGGGTCACACGAGCAGTACTTC TRBV4-1 18 TRBD1 TRBJ2-7 few
CASSFGCNEQFF TGTGCCAGCAGTTTCGGTTGCAATGAGCAGTTCTTC TRBV27 12 NA TRBJ2-1 few
CASSLALGLNNEQFF TGTGCCAGCAGCTTAGCTTTAGGACTAAACAATGAGCAGTTCTTC TRBV7-8 15 NA TRBJ2-1 NA
CSVAQGARETQFF TGCAGCGTAGCACAGGGGGCGCGGGAGACCCAGTTCTTC TRBV29-1 13 TRBD1 TRBJ2-1 NA
CASSLGTLGHYAYEQYF TGTGCCAGCAGCTTGGGAACCCTCGGACACTACGCCTACGAGCAGTACTTC TRBV7-2 17 NA TRBJ2-7 few
CSVEGDGDREQFF TGCAGCGTTGAAGGAGACGGGGACAGGGAGCAGTTCTTC TRBV29-1 13 TRBD1 TRBJ2-1 NA
CSATRPGQVQYEQFF TGCAGTGCAACTAGACCGGGACAAGTACAATATGAGCAGTTCTTC TRBV20-1 15 NA TRBJ2-1 few
CASSSRDTSDTQYF TGTGCCAGCAGTAGCCGGGACACTTCAGATACGCAGTATTTT TRBV28 14 NA TRBJ2-3 once
CASSLRTGGYGEQYF TGTGCCAGCAGCTTAAGAACAGGGGGTTATGGGGAGCAGTACTTC TRBV7-2 15 TRBD1 TRBJ2-7 NA
CASSLASLGEQFF TGCGCCAGCAGCTTGGCTAGTTTGGGTGAGCAGTTCTTC TRBV5-1 13 NA TRBJ2-1 NA
CASSLVSLARFGDTQYF TGTGCCAGCAGCTTAGTCAGTCTAGCTCGGTTTGGTGATACGCAGTATTTT TRBV11-2 17 NA TRBJ2-3 NA
CSAEVGTDEKLFF TGCAGTGCGGAGGTCGGGACAGATGAAAAACTGTTTTTT TRBV20-1 13 TRBD1 TRBJ1-4 NA
CASSQDVEQGNEKLFF TGCGCCAGCAGCCAAGATGTAGAACAGGGAAATGAAAAACTGTTTTTT TRBV4-1 16 NA TRBJ1-4 NA
CSVWTGNEKLFF TGCAGCGTGTGGACAGGGAATGAAAAACTGTTTTTT TRBV29-1 12 TRBD1 TRBJ1-4 NA
CSVTDRFGTGELFF TGCAGCGTCACCGACAGGTTTGGGACCGGGGAGCTGTTTTTT TRBV29-1 14 NA TRBJ2-2 few
CASSLNPETLISRGYTF TGTGCCAGCAGCTTAAATCCCGAGACTCTTATTTCGAGGGGCTACACCTTC TRBV7-2 17 NA TRBJ1-2 NA
CSVGGFVYGYTF TGCAGCGTTGGGGGTTTTGTTTATGGCTACACCTTC TRBV29-1 12 NA TRBJ1-2 NA
CSVARDPSRDEQFF TGCAGCGTGGCACGGGACCCCTCGAGGGATGAGCAGTTCTTC TRBV29-1 14 NA TRBJ2-1 NA
CASSQGRGVSDGYTF TGTGCCAGCAGCCAAGGCAGGGGCGTTTCGGATGGCTACACCTTC TRBV3-1 15 NA TRBJ1-2 NA
CASSPRWGSGYTF TGTGCCAGCAGCCCCCGGTGGGGTAGTGGCTACACCTTC TRBV11-3 13 NA TRBJ1-2 NA
CASSLAGGRGNQPQHF TGTGCCAGCAGTTTGGCGGGGGGCCGGGGCAATCAGCCCCAGCATTTT TRBV12-3/TRBV12-4 16 NA TRBJ1-5 few
CSTRGGDSPYGYTF TGCAGCACAAGGGGCGGGGACAGTCCCTATGGCTACACCTTC TRBV29-1 14 TRBD1 TRBJ1-2 NA
CASRYPTDTQYF TGTGCCAGCAGATACCCTACAGATACGCAGTATTTT TRBV12-3/TRBV12-4 12 NA TRBJ2-3 NA
CATSDSPPWADTQYF TGTGCCACCAGTGATTCACCTCCCTGGGCAGATACGCAGTATTTT TRBV24-1 15 NA TRBJ2-3 NA
CASKGGGAQPQHF TGTGCCAGCAAGGGGGGGGGGGCTCAGCCCCAGCATTTT TRBV6-1 13 NA TRBJ1-5 few
CASSPSRGLGYTF TGCGCCAGCAGCCCCTCCAGAGGGTTAGGCTACACCTTC TRBV4-3 13 NA TRBJ1-2 NA
CSARDYQGADTQYF TGCAGTGCTAGGGACTATCAGGGAGCAGATACGCAGTATTTT TRBV20-1 14 NA TRBJ2-3 few